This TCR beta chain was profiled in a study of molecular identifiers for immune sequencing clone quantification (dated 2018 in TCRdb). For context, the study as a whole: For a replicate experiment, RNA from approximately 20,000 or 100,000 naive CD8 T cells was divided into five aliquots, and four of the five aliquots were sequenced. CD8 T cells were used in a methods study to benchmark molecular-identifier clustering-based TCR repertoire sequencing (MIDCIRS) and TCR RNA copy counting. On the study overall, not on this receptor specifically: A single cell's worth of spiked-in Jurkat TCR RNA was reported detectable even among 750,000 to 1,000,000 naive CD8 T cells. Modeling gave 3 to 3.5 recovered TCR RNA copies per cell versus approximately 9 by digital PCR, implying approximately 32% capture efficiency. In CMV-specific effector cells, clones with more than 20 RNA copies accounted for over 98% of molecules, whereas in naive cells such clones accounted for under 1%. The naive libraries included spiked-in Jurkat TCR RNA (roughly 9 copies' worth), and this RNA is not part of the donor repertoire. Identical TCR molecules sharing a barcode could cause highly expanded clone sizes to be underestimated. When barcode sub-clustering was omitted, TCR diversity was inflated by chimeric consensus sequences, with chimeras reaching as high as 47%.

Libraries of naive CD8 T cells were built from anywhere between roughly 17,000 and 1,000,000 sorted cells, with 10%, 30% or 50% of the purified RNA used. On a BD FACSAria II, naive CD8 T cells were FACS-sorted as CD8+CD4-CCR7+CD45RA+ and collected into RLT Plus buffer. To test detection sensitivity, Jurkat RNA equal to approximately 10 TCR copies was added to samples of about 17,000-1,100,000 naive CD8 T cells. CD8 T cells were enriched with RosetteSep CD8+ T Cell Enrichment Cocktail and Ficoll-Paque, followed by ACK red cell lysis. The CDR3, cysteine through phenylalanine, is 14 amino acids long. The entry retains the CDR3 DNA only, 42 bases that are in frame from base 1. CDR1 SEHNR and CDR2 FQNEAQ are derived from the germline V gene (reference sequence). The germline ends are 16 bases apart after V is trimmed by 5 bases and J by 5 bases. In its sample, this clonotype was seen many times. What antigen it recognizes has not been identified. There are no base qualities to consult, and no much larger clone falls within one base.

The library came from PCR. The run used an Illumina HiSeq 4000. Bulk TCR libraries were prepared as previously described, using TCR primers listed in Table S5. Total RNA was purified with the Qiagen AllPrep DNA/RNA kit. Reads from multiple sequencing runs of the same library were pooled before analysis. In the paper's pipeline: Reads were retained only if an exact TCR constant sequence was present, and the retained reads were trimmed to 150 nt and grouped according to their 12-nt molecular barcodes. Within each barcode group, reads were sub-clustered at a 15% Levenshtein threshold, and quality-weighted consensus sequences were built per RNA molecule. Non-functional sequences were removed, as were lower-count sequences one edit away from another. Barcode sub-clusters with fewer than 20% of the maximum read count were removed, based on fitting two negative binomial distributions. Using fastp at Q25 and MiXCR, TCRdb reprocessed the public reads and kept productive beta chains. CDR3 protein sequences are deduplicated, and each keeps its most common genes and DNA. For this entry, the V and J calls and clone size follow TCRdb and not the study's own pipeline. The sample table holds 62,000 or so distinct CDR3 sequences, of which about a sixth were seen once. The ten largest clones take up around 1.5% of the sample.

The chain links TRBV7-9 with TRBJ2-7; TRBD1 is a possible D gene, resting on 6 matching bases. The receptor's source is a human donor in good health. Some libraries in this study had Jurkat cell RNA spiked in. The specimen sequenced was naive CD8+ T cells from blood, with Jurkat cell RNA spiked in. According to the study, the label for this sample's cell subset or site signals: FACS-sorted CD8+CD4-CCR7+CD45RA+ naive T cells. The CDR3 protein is CASSPPQGFHEQYF. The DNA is TGTGCCAGCAGCCCACCACAGGGCTTCCACGAGCAGTACTTC.